This entry features one TCR beta chain sequence. This clonotype has at least ten counts. The clone's antigen remains unknown. Base qualities are not recorded, but no much larger clone differs from it by a single base. Per the publication, the treatment or condition label means: live attenuated yellow fever vaccine strain. PBMCs were isolated from peripheral blood using a standard Ficoll-Paque protocol. CD4 and CD8 T-cell fractions were isolated with Dynabeads CD4 and CD8 positive selection kits. RNA was extracted with TriZol from bulk PBMCs, CD4 and CD8 fractions, and dextramer-positive and dextramer-negative fractions. This sample is part of a study of T cells after yellow fever vaccination (dated by TCRdb to the late 2010s). With regard to the full study: The SMART-Seq v4 Ultra Low Input RNA kit was used to prepare libraries from fractions with low cell numbers. Two healthy male donors, one aged 18 to 30 and one aged 30 to 40 years, made up the cohort. To follow T-cell clones before and after both primary and booster YFV17D yellow fever vaccination, bulk TCR alpha and beta repertoires underwent longitudinal sequencing. Blood was drawn at multiple timepoints before and after primary and secondary immunization, with bulk PBMC replicates and cell subsets isolated. Study-level results and caveats: Computational filtering was needed because FACS-sorted repertoires could contain abundant contaminating clonotypes from the bulk population. A small fraction of clonotypes appeared in both the CD4 and CD8 compartments, likely as a result of convergent recombination. Because only a couple of donors were included in the study, the extent to which the findings can be generalized is limited. The secondary T-cell response was weaker than the primary response but faster, peaking on day 5 instead of day 15. Most clones expanded after primary vaccination (around 96% of CD4 and approximately 90% of CD8) were re-detected after the booster, suggesting that broad memory maintenance occurred.

Synthesis of TCR cDNA relied on 5'RACE template switching, a step that introduced a universal primer site along with unique molecular identifiers. Priming for cDNA synthesis came from both the TCR alpha and TCR beta constant segments. Library amplification involved two PCR steps, and the second step added sample barcodes and sequencing adapters. Sequencing of libraries was done on Illumina HiSeq 2500 (2x100 bp) or NovaSeq (2x150 bp). In the original analysis: MIGEC was used to demultiplex reads and collapse the reads into UMI consensus sequences, and MiXCR was used for V(D)J alignment. Clonotypes responding to the vaccine were identified with edgeR on replicate PBMC samples, with the criteria of FDR below 0.01 and a log2 fold change above 5 up to day 15. Each bulk clonotype received a CD4 or CD8 identity based on whether the sequenced CD4 or CD8 repertoire contained that clonotype at higher abundance. TCRdb cleaned the public reads at Q25 with fastp, built clones with MiXCR and kept in-frame beta chains. Each entry merges the rows of one CDR3 protein and shows their most common DNA and genes. The V and J calls follow TCRdb's processing rather than the paper's. The sample has about 160,000 distinct CDR3 sequences on record, around 7.2% of them singletons. The ten largest clones take up 2.5% to 3% of the sample.

The germline V gene provides CDR1 MDHEN and CDR2 SYDVKM. Relative to germline, V is missing 3 bases and J is missing 3 bases, with 8 bases of the junction outside any gene match. The CDR3 covers 15 residues, taking in both the cysteine and the phenylalanine. Only the CDR3 portion is preserved as DNA: 45 bases, with reading frame beginning at the first base. The sequence was collected from a man younger than 35 who received the YFV17D yellow fever vaccine. The source was CD4+ T cells sorted from PBMCs, collected roughly 5 days after the first yellow fever vaccination. The chain uses TRBV28 and TRBJ2-7; 7 bases in the middle match TRBD1. The sequenced DNA is TGTGCCAGCAGTTTCCCAGGGGGTTTCCACTACGAGCAGTACTTC. This gives the protein CASSFPGGFHYEQYF.